The 3 T cell receptor beta chains reported below all come from one sample, sequenced in a study of shared clonotypes between healthy human individuals. Sequenced by immunoSEQ multiplex PCR; TCRdb stores in-frame clones only, minus some. The repertoire has hundreds of thousands of clones, roughly 79% of them found once; the top ten carry 9.5% to 15%. Sample: PBMCs. The receptor source for this set is a middle-aged woman in good health. Some clones in this sample may be carry-over from other donors' samples.

As concerns this clone: In the same sample, other DNA sequences code for this CDR3. The chain uses TRBV28 and TRBJ2-7; 9 bases map to TRBD2. CDR3 length: 13 residues. V was pared by 10 bases and J by 2 bases, with 6 bases of the junction left unmatched. Per germline, CDR1 MDHEN and CDR2 SYDVKM. The CDR3 nucleotides are TGTGCCACCGGACTAGCGTCGACCTACGAGCAGTACTTC. Amino acids: CATGLASTYEQYF.

This clone was recorded once. V gene TRBV6-1 combines with J gene TRBJ1-1; D possibly corresponds to TRBD1 (5 bases). Deletions cut 4 bases from V and 2 bases from J, with 14 bases between. The CDR3 contains 15 residues. CDR1 is MNHNS and CDR2 is SASEGT in the germline V gene. CDR3 loop: CASSGLLTENTEAFF. CDR3 DNA: TGTGCCAGCAGTGGACTTTTGACAGAAAACACTGAAGCTTTCTTT.

V gene TRBV27 combines with J gene TRBJ1-1; TRBD1 agrees at 7 bases. V lost 5 bases, J lost 0 bases, and 3 bases stayed unmatched. CDR3 length: 14 amino acids. From germline, CDR1 is MNHEY and CDR2 SMNVEV (reference sequence). Here the CDR3 reads CASSTTGMNTEAFF. The CDR3 DNA follows: TGTGCCAGCAGTACGACAGGGATGAACACTGAAGCTTTCTTT.